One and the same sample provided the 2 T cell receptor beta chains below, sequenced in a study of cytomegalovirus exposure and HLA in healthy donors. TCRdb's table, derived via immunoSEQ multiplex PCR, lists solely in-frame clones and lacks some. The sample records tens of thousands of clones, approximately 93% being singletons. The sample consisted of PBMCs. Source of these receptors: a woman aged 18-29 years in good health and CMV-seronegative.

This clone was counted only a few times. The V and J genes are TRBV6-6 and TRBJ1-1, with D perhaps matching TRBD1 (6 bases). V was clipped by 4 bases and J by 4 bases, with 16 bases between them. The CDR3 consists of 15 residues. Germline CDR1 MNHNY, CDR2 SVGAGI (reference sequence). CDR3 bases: TGTGCCAGCAGTTCTACACAGGGATTCGGCACTGAAGCTTTCTTT. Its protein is CASSSTQGFGTEAFF.

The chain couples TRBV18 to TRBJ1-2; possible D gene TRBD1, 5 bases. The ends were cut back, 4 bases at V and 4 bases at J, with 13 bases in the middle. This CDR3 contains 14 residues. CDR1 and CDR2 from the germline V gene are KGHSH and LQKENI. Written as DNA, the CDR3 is TGTGCCAGCTCACTTGACAGCCTTCTCTATGGCTACACCTTC. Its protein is CASSLDSLLYGYTF. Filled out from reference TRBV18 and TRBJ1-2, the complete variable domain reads NAGVMQNPRHLVRRRGQEARLRCSPMKGHSHVYWYRQLPEEGLKFMVYLQKENIIDESGMPKERFSAEFPKEGPSILRIQQVVRGDSAAYFCASSLDSLLYGYTFGSGTRLTVV.